This T cell receptor beta chain is drawn from a study of beta chain features in type 1 diabetes (dated by TCRdb to 2017 to 2018). Describing the broader study: No differences in mean age, gender distribution, total cell number or subset yield were found between patients and healthy donors. Naive and central memory subsets were obtained from all 30 or so donors, but regulatory and stem cell-like memory subsets were isolated from only 8 patients and roughly 8 healthy donors. The study compared the TCRB repertoires of sorted circulating CD4+ T cell subsets in recently diagnosed type 1 diabetes patients with those in matched healthy donors. Across all samples, fewer than 130 million sorted cells were examined, and cell number per subset correlated strongly with RNA yield. Paper-wide results and their limitations: Naive, central memory and regulatory TCRB repertoires appeared more similar among patients than among healthy donors. Type 1 diabetes patients showed a moderate but significant shortening of TCRB CDR3 length in all four CD4+ subsets. PCR might favor shorter templates, but patient and control samples were amplified and corrected together, so any skew would affect both groups equally. Because small numbers of individuals were included in the HLA sub-analyses, any influence of HLA type on TCRB rearrangement was left unresolved. Because cDNA rather than genomic DNA was sequenced, highly expressing activated cells could have been over-represented, although no difference in activation and CD3 levels was found between groups. At VDJ recombination sites, patients with type 1 diabetes made fewer insertions and deleted more nucleotides, a pattern implying thymic rearrangement abnormalities.

All of the isolated RNA was reverse transcribed with the High Capacity cDNA Reverse Transcription Kit, so expressed TCRB transcripts were sequenced. Naive, central memory and regulatory T cell samples underwent deep immunoSEQ sequencing, averaging about 3.3 million total reads per sample. Sorted cells were lysed in RLT buffer, and RNA was extracted using DNase-treated RNeasy Micro or Mini kits according to cell number. Each cell subset was processed on its own to prevent cross-contamination, while patient and healthy donor samples were processed together. The immunoSEQ multiplex PCR was used to amplify TCRB sequences from cDNA, yielding 87-bp fragments that span the CDR3 region. The amplicons were sequenced using the Illumina HiSeq platform. As for the authors' bioinformatics: Synthetic template baselines were used to correct PCR bias computationally, reads within Hamming distance 2 were collapsed together, and singletons that could not be merged were discarded. Reads were aligned against IMGT so that V, D and J genes, CDR3 length and insertions or deletions at six rearrangement sites could be assigned. Within each subset, clonotype counts were normalized to sorted cell number, and only after that were true diversity and Gini coefficients computed with the tcR R package. Repertoire sharing was quantified using the overlap coefficient calculated on TCRB nucleotide sequences. Out-of-frame TCRB sequences from naive cells were analyzed as a proxy for the pre-selection repertoire. As stored in TCRdb, this immuneACCESS dataset retains in-frame rearrangements with V and J assigned. A fraction of the clones does not appear; measured against another copy, unresolved V genes explain less than half of the discrepancy, and the remainder lacks a known reason. D and trimming were read from the DNA, whereas the V and J calls and clone size are those reported in that table. Across this sample there are 360,000 or so clones, with around 20% seen only once. Roughly 0.045% of the sample goes to the ten largest clones.

Each donor gave one peripheral blood draw, averaging about 120 mL, which was collected into heparinised tubes. Naive, central memory, regulatory and stem cell-like memory CD4+ T cells were sorted on a BD FACSAria II using a panel including CD45RO, CCR7, CD25, CD127, CD95 and CD27. All sorted populations exceeded 95% purity. PBMCs were isolated immediately by Lymphoprep density gradient centrifugation and stained directly without culture. To minimize batch effects, samples were stained and sorted in pairs, one healthy donor with one patient per experiment. The sample holds a few counts of this clone. Its antigen is unknown. Base qualities are missing; no much larger clone stands one base away. Sequencing was performed on naive CD4+ T cells from blood. Interpreted using the paper, the cell subset or site label stands for: true naive CD4+ T cells. The origin of this receptor is a woman between 18 and 29 years old in good health.

The bases are TGTGCCAGCAGCTTGTCTGGGAGTACAGATACGCAGTATTTT. Translated, this gives CASSLSGSTDTQYF. The sequence is built from TRBV7-9 and TRBJ2-3; D gene: possibly TRBD2, on 5 matching bases. V was cut back by 3 bases and J by 3 bases, leaving a gap of 10 bases between them. Taken from cysteine to phenylalanine, the CDR3 has 14 residues. Only the CDR3 portion is preserved as DNA: 42 bases, with reading frame beginning at the first base. CDR1 and CDR2, per the germline V gene (reference sequence), are SEHNR and FQNEAQ.